This TCR beta chain was recorded in a study of T-cell reconstitution after alpha-beta-depleted transplantation in children. The TCRbeta library incorporated unique molecular identifiers. MiXCR, run by TCRdb on the PCR reads, gives a single entry per CDR3 protein. The table includes some 200,000 distinct CDR3 sequences, about 8.2% detected once. Study observations and caveats: T cells produced anew were the main source of T-cell counts and diversity one year after transplant. Alpha-beta T cells about two months after transplant reportedly derived from several hundred expanded graft clones.

CDR1 is SGHRS and CDR2 is YFSETQ in the germline V gene. The V gene end was trimmed by 3 bases and the J gene end by 1 base; junction bases not matched to a gene: 2. This CDR3 spans 14 amino acids. Ten or more counts support this clonotype. The antigen is unknown. This chain connects TRBV5-1 to TRBJ2-5; 8 bases map to TRBD1. The receptor was derived from a male patient between 2 and 10 years old who had a stem cell transplant for acute myeloid leukemia, so the T cells may come from the graft donor. Sample: PBMCs, mostly from graft donor cells, taken 360 days after TCRalphabeta/CD19-depleted stem cell transplant. The CDR3 DNA follows: TGCGCCAGCAGCTCGGGGACAGGCCAAGAGACCCAGTACTTC. Encoded protein: CASSSGTGQETQYF.